This TCR beta chain was retrieved from a study of blood T cell repertoires in COVID-19 (TCRdb year 2020). Study-wide context: Samples from collaborators originated in the United States, Italy and Spain and spanned both the acute and convalescent phases of COVID-19. The prospective study material was composed of cDNA or gDNA derived from T cells, B-cell-depleted T cells, or PBMCs. Deeply sampled blood TCRbeta repertoires from subjects exposed to, actively infected with, or recovered from COVID-19 were included in the dataset. A freely available public database, intended as a resource for researchers studying the immune response to SARS-CoV-2, is where the repertoires were released. Samples were obtained from the ongoing ImmuneRACE study (first 160 participants) and from roughly 1,300 subjects provided by 6 global collaborators. Sample metadata almost always included a de-identified subject ID, COVID-19 status, age in years and sex. Where HLA class I and class II types were available, the types were taken from metadata supplied by the sample provider, not from assay-based typing.

Cut back by 1 base and 7 bases, the V and J ends lie 2 bases apart. Counted from cysteine to phenylalanine, this CDR3 has 12 amino acids. Only the CDR3 portion is preserved as DNA: 36 bases, with reading frame beginning at the first base. As encoded in the germline V gene, CDR1 is MNHEY while CDR2 is SVGAGI. The research as a whole found: The quantity of clinical and demographic metadata differed by source and by participant and was supplied without curation.

TCRbeta CDR3 regions were amplified from genomic DNA by means of the immunoSEQ Assay, a bias-controlled multiplex PCR. As for how the authors treated the data: The number of nucleated cells in each sample was estimated by amplification of reference gene primers within the assay. Sequence reads were collapsed and filtered to measure the absolute abundance of every unique TCRbeta CDR3 rearrangement. For each sample, productive Simpson clonality was calculated as the square root of Simpson's diversity index across productive rearrangements. Not all clones reach the TCRdb copy of this immuneACCESS table, which keeps in-frame sequences only. Checked studies attribute under half of the gap to unresolved V genes and leave the rest unexplained. For V, J and clone size, that table is used; D and trimming come from the DNA. The sample table records some 230,000 clones; roughly 80% of these occur just once. The ten largest clonotypes hold 5% to 6.5% of the sample.

Worth noting for this clone: Its antigen is unknown. No much larger clone exists at a distance of one base, and base qualities are not known.

Another Seattle source contributed samples from volunteer blood donors who had recovered from COVID-19. Each collaborating institution followed its own protocols to collect whole blood in K2EDTA tubes. For TCRbeta analysis, collaborator samples were shipped as frozen whole blood, as isolated PBMCs, or as DNA extracted from either sample type. The sequencing input was peripheral blood. This sequence originates from a woman aged 55-70 years who had recovered from COVID-19. The chain was built from TRBV6-5 and TRBJ1-6, with the D gene too uncertain to name. CDR3 region: CASSYLNSPLHF. The nucleotide sequence reads TGTGCCAGCAGTTACTTAAATTCACCCCTCCACTTT.